This TCR beta chain was documented in a study of T-cell reconstitution after alpha-beta-depleted transplantation in children. Unique molecular identifiers were used in preparing the TCRbeta library. One entry per CDR3 protein results from TCRdb running MiXCR on the PCR reads. The sample consists of approximately 85,000 distinct CDR3 sequences, roughly 14% of them appearing once. The CDR3 length is 13 residues. V was trimmed by 10 bases and J by 0 bases, leaving 12 bases between them. CDR1 ENHRY and CDR2 SYGVKD come from the germline V gene. General study points: Several hundred graft clones that had expanded were reportedly the source of alpha-beta T cells about two months after transplant. When one year had passed after transplant, most T-cell counts and diversity came from newly produced T cells.

Remarks on this clonotype: Its cognate antigen is unknown.

J is TRBJ1-1 and V is TRBV10-3; D is perhaps TRBD1 (5 bases). This receptor was obtained from a male patient under 10 years old who had a stem cell transplant for acute lymphoblastic leukemia, so the T cells may come from the graft donor. Sequences were derived from PBMCs, mostly from graft donor cells, sampled 180 days after TCRalphabeta/CD19-depleted stem cell transplant. CDR3 in DNA: TGTGCCACCTTAGACAGACTGAACACTGAAGCTTTCTTT. It translates to CATLDRLNTEAFF.